This T cell receptor (beta chain) was profiled in a study of blood T cell repertoires in COVID-19 (dated by TCRdb to about 2020). Concerning the study at large: The collaborator samples originated in the United States, Italy and Spain and spanned the acute and convalescent phases of COVID-19. The material from the prospective study consisted of cDNA or gDNA derived from T cells, B-cell-depleted T cells, or PBMCs. Subjects who had been exposed to COVID-19, were actively infected with it, or had recovered from it provided the deeply sampled blood TCRbeta repertoires that made up the dataset. The repertoires were made available in a free public database intended to serve as a resource for research on the immune response to SARS-CoV-2. Samples were obtained from the ongoing ImmuneRACE study (first 160 participants) and from some 1,300 subjects provided by 6 global collaborators. A de-identified subject ID, COVID-19 status, age in years and sex were almost always included in the sample metadata. Where HLA class I and class II types were available, the types were taken from metadata supplied by the sample provider, not from assay-based typing. Study-wide conclusions, independent of this receptor: Clinical and demographic metadata were provided uncurated, with the amount varying by source and participant.

CDR1 LNHDA and CDR2 SQIVND are derived from the germline V gene (reference sequence). Germline trimming amounts to 6 bases on V and 7 bases on J, with 8 as the count of junction bases outside the gene matches. From the cysteine through the phenylalanine, the CDR3 covers 14 amino acids. Left in the record is the CDR3 DNA by itself, 42 bases read in frame from the first base. This clone was recorded once. The antigen it recognizes is unknown. No quality values exist for individual bases; no much larger clone is one base distant. The immunoSEQ Assay, a bias-controlled multiplex PCR, was used to amplify TCRbeta CDR3 regions from genomic DNA. Turning to the authors' computational methods: Within the assay, amplification of reference gene primers was used to estimate how many nucleated cells each sample contained. Sequence reads were collapsed and filtered to measure the absolute abundance of every unique TCRbeta CDR3 rearrangement. For each sample, productive Simpson clonality was calculated as the square root of Simpson's diversity index over productive rearrangements. In its TCRdb copy, this immuneACCESS table keeps in-frame sequences only and misses some clones. Where compared with another copy, unresolved V genes explain less than half of these, and the others have no known cause. The DNA was the basis for D and trimming; V, J and clone size are from that table. Within this sample are more than 110,000 clones, with 88% of them counted one time only. More than 9% of the sample rests with the top ten.

Each collaborating institution followed its own protocols to collect whole blood in K2EDTA tubes. For TCRbeta analysis, collaborator samples were shipped as frozen whole blood, as isolated PBMCs, or as DNA extracted from either sample type. The sample comprised peripheral blood. The TCR was taken from a man aged 45-60 years with active or convalescent COVID-19. This receptor chain uses TRBV19 and TRBJ2-5; 10 junctional bases match TRBD1. The encoded CDR3 is CASRRQGAEGTQYF. The bases are TGTGCCAGTAGGCGACAGGGGGCCGAGGGGACCCAGTACTTC. The CDR3, completed at both ends by the reference TRBV19 and TRBJ2-5 genes, gives the full variable domain DGGITQSPKYLFRKEGQNVTLSCEQNLNHDAMYWYRQDPGQGLRLIYYSQIVNDFQKGDIAEGYSVSREKKESFPLTVTSAQKNPTAFYLCASRRQGAEGTQYFGPGTRLLVL.